This is a list of T cell receptor beta chains from one sample in a study of T cells in Graves' hyperthyroidism and ophthalmopathy. TCRdb passed the multiplex PCR reads through MiXCR, listing each CDR3 protein once. This table holds more than 300,000 distinct CDR3 sequences, 17% found once. The specimen was blood. These receptors came from a woman younger than 45 with Graves' hyperthyroidism that later progressed to Graves' ophthalmopathy. CDR3s include the opening cysteine and the closing phenylalanine or tryptophan. The D gene is left open where the match is weak. Part of the rows lack a size; the others show once, few, many or a class for expanded clones.

size,V,J,D,CDR3,DNA
few,TRBV4-2,TRBJ2-7,NA,CASSQGGGRHYEQYF,TGTGCCAGCAGCCAAGGGGGGGGCAGGCACTACGAGCAGTACTTC
NA,TRBV14,TRBJ2-2,NA,CASSQEVLGTLNTGELFF,TGTGCCAGCAGCCAAGAGGTCTTAGGGACACTCAACACCGGGGAGCTGTTTTTT
many,TRBV27,TRBJ2-6,TRBD1,CASRVETGSGANVLTF,TGTGCCAGCAGAGTAGAGACAGGGTCTGGGGCCAACGTCCTGACTTTC
NA,TRBV4-1,TRBJ2-2,NA,CASSHASEGTGELFF,TGCGCCAGCAGCCACGCTAGCGAAGGGACCGGGGAGCTGTTTTTT
few,TRBV4-1,TRBJ1-1,NA,CASSQVYPGQSNTEAFF,TGCGCCAGCAGCCAAGTTTACCCCGGACAGTCGAACACTGAAGCTTTCTTT
few,TRBV20-1,TRBJ1-4,NA,CSARQGQTNEKLFF,TGCAGTGCTAGGCAGGGGCAAACTAATGAAAAACTGTTTTTT
NA,TRBV6-5,TRBJ2-1,NA,CASSYSVDVSSYNEQFF,TGTGCCAGCAGTTACTCGGTGGATGTGAGCTCCTACAATGAGCAGTTCTTC
NA,TRBV10-3,TRBJ2-3,NA,CATSLAGAYTDTQYF,TGTGCCACCTCTCTGGCGGGGGCGTACACAGATACGCAGTATTTT
many,TRBV28,TRBJ1-2,NA,CASSWGAQGAGYGYTF,TGTGCCAGCAGTTGGGGGGCCCAGGGCGCCGGCTATGGCTACACCTTC
many,TRBV7-2,TRBJ2-1,TRBD2,CASSFSSGGYNEQFF,TGTGCCAGCAGCTTCTCCAGCGGGGGCTACAATGAGCAGTTCTTC
many,TRBV2,TRBJ1-5,TRBD1,CASSEPGTGLSNQPQHF,TGTGCCAGCAGTGAACCCGGGACAGGGCTGAGCAATCAGCCCCAGCATTTT
NA,TRBV19,TRBJ1-1,NA,CASMVANTEAFF,TGTGCCAGTATGGTGGCGAACACTGAAGCTTTCTTT
many,TRBV11-2,TRBJ2-3,NA,CASSSPSGRYTDTQYF,TGTGCCAGCAGCTCACCCTCGGGACGGTACACAGATACGCAGTATTTT
NA,TRBV11-1,TRBJ2-7,TRBD1,CASSRDRVGEQYF,TGTGCCAGCAGCCGGGACAGGGTGGGCGAGCAGTACTTC
few,TRBV5-6,TRBJ1-1,NA,CASSPPGGRPEAFF,TGTGCCAGCAGCCCCCCGGGTGGGAGGCCTGAAGCTTTCTTT
many,TRBV12-3/TRBV12-4,TRBJ2-3,TRBD2,CASSLGRGGLTDTQYF,TGTGCCAGCAGTTTAGGGCGCGGGGGGCTCACAGATACGCAGTATTTT
many,TRBV12-3/TRBV12-4,TRBJ2-3,TRBD2,CASSRLAGGGDTQYF,TGTGCCAGCAGTCGGCTAGCGGGGGGAGGGGATACGCAGTATTTT
few,TRBV9,TRBJ2-1,NA,CASSVATNEQFF,TGTGCCAGCAGCGTAGCTACGAATGAGCAGTTCTTC
many,TRBV11-2,TRBJ2-7,TRBD2,CAQDRLAGSSYEQYF,TGTGCTCAGGATCGGCTAGCGGGTAGCTCCTACGAGCAGTACTTC
few,TRBV27,TRBJ2-7,TRBD1,CASSSQDRTYEQYF,TGTGCCAGCAGTTCACAGGACAGGACCTACGAGCAGTACTTC
NA,TRBV5-1,TRBJ2-7,TRBD1,CASSLAGGAGEQYF,TGCGCCAGCAGCTTGGCAGGGGGCGCGGGGGAGCAGTACTTC
NA,TRBV13,TRBJ2-7,TRBD2,CASSRRTRHSLVFSYEQYF,TGTGCCAGCAGCCGGCGGACTAGACACTCATTAGTTTTCTCCTACGAGCAGTACTTC
many,TRBV19,TRBJ1-2,TRBD1,CASSIFTGGNYGYTF,TGTGCCAGTAGTATTTTCACAGGGGGAAACTATGGCTACACCTTC
many,TRBV27,TRBJ2-1,TRBD2,CASSLIGTSGRNEQFF,TGTGCCAGCAGTTTAATCGGGACTAGCGGGAGAAATGAGCAGTTCTTC
NA,TRBV5-4,TRBJ2-2,TRBD2,CASSLGLAGANTGELFF,TGTGCCAGCAGCCTGGGACTAGCGGGAGCGAACACCGGGGAGCTGTTTTTT
many,TRBV9,TRBJ1-1,NA,CASSAVQGGAEAFF,TGTGCCAGCAGCGCAGTACAGGGCGGTGCTGAAGCTTTCTTT
many,TRBV27,TRBJ1-2,NA,CASSLIGTPADYGYTF,TGTGCCAGCAGTTTAATCGGGACCCCGGCGGACTATGGCTACACCTTC
NA,TRBV20-1,TRBJ2-7,TRBD1,CSAPRRDRGPEQYF,TGCAGTGCCCCCCGCCGGGACAGGGGGCCCGAGCAGTACTTC
NA,TRBV11-2,TRBJ2-1,NA,CASSSSGAHNEQFF,TGTGCCAGCAGCTCCTCGGGGGCGCACAATGAGCAGTTCTTC
NA,TRBV20-1,TRBJ1-2,TRBD1,CSAFTRPGTGQSNYGYTF,TGCAGTGCTTTCACCCGCCCCGGGACAGGACAATCTAACTATGGCTACACCTTC
NA,TRBV20-1,TRBJ2-5,NA,CSAMTVGQETQYF,TGCAGTGCTATGACAGTAGGCCAAGAGACCCAGTACTTC
NA,TRBV18,TRBJ2-1,NA,CASSRLVDYNEQFF,TGTGCCAGCTCACGATTGGTAGATTACAATGAGCAGTTCTTC
many,TRBV7-9,TRBJ2-3,NA,CASSPSTGADTQYF,TGTGCCAGCAGCCCCTCGACAGGCGCAGATACGCAGTATTTT
once,TRBV13,TRBJ1-4,TRBD1,CASSLASDRGEKLFF,TGTGCCAGCAGCTTAGCAAGTGACAGGGGTGAAAAACTGTTTTTT
many,TRBV11-1,TRBJ2-5,NA,CASSYPPLGGPEYF,TGTGCCAGCAGCTATCCCCCTCTGGGGGGGCCCGAGTACTTC
many,TRBV24-1,TRBJ1-5,NA,CATQGGGRYSNQPQHF,TGTGCCACCCAGGGAGGCGGAAGGTATAGCAATCAGCCCCAGCATTTT
NA,TRBV12-3/TRBV12-4,TRBJ2-7,TRBD2,CASSRLAGYEQYF,TGTGCCAGCAGCCGACTAGCGGGCTACGAGCAGTACTTC
few,TRBV18,TRBJ1-2,TRBD1,CASVIGQGEVYGYTF,TGTGCCAGCGTCATCGGACAGGGTGAGGTCTATGGCTACACCTTC
NA,TRBV10-3,TRBJ2-7,TRBD2,CAISESGASGKYEQYF,TGTGCCATCAGTGAGTCAGGGGCTAGCGGGAAGTACGAGCAGTACTTC
many,TRBV6-1,TRBJ1-1,NA,CASSFAINLMNTEAFF,TGTGCCAGCAGTTTCGCCATTAACCTAATGAACACTGAAGCTTTCTTT
many,TRBV12-3/TRBV12-4,TRBJ1-5,NA,CASSFNNQPQHF,TGTGCCAGCAGTTTTAACAATCAGCCCCAGCATTTT
many,TRBV27,TRBJ2-1,TRBD2,CASGRLAGLDPNEQFF,TGTGCCAGCGGGAGACTAGCGGGTCTTGACCCCAATGAGCAGTTCTTC
few,TRBV4-1,TRBJ2-7,NA,CASSQGGKTHPTYEQYF,TGCGCCAGCAGCCAAGGAGGGAAGACACATCCCACCTACGAGCAGTACTTC
many,TRBV2,TRBJ2-2,TRBD1,CASSESQGAYTGELFF,TGTGCCAGCAGTGAATCCCAGGGGGCGTACACCGGGGAGCTGTTTTTT
NA,TRBV30,TRBJ2-2,NA,CAYPHPSGVGGGGELFF,TGTGCCTACCCCCACCCGTCTGGAGTAGGGGGTGGCGGGGAGCTGTTTTTT